Following are 3 T cell receptor beta chains from one sample sequenced in a study of CD8 T cells in ankylosing spondylitis (dated by TCRdb to about 2017). To prepare the library, 5' RACE was applied. The sequencing machine was an Illumina HiSeq 2500. Clones were called with MiXCR by TCRdb after fastp trimmed the public reads at Q25, and only in-frame beta chains were retained. Each CDR3 protein appears once, grouped with its most common genes and DNA. Within this sample are more than 300,000 distinct CDR3 sequences, with around a tenth of them counted one time only. The ten largest make up about a tenth of the sample. Material: blood, either unsorted or a sorted T cell fraction (not recorded which). These TCRs come from a female donor with ankylosing spondylitis or in good health (not recorded which).

Ten or more counts support this clonotype. V and J are TRBV5-1 and TRBJ2-5; no clear D gene. The CDR3 consists of 14 residues. CDR1 is SGHRS and CDR2 is YFSETQ in the germline V gene. Trimming left V 1 base short and J 4 bases short, with 11 bases between. CDR3 region: CASSLNTDGETQYF. CDR3 DNA: TGCGCCAGCAGCTTGAATACCGACGGAGAGACCCAGTACTTC.

This clonotype came up many times. This sequence joins TRBV7-9 and TRBJ2-3; D unclear. CDR1 and CDR2 (germline): SEHNR, FQNEAQ (reference sequence). This CDR3 is built from 12 residues. The V end lost 3 bases, the J end lost 6 bases, and 7 bases lay between the germline ends. The CDR3: CASSFDGDTQYF. CDR3 DNA: TGTGCCAGCAGCTTCGATGGGGATACGCAGTATTTT.

The chain has TRBV18 and TRBJ1-2; TRBD1 matches 7 bases. The J segment lost 0 bases and the V segment lost 3 bases, leaving 4 bases of the junction unmatched. The CDR3 runs to 15 residues. The germline gives CDR1 KGHSH, CDR2 LQKENI. The DNA of the CDR3 is TGTGCCAGCTCACCCGAGGGGGCTGCTAACTATGGCTACACCTTC. This sequence encodes CASSPEGAANYGYTF.